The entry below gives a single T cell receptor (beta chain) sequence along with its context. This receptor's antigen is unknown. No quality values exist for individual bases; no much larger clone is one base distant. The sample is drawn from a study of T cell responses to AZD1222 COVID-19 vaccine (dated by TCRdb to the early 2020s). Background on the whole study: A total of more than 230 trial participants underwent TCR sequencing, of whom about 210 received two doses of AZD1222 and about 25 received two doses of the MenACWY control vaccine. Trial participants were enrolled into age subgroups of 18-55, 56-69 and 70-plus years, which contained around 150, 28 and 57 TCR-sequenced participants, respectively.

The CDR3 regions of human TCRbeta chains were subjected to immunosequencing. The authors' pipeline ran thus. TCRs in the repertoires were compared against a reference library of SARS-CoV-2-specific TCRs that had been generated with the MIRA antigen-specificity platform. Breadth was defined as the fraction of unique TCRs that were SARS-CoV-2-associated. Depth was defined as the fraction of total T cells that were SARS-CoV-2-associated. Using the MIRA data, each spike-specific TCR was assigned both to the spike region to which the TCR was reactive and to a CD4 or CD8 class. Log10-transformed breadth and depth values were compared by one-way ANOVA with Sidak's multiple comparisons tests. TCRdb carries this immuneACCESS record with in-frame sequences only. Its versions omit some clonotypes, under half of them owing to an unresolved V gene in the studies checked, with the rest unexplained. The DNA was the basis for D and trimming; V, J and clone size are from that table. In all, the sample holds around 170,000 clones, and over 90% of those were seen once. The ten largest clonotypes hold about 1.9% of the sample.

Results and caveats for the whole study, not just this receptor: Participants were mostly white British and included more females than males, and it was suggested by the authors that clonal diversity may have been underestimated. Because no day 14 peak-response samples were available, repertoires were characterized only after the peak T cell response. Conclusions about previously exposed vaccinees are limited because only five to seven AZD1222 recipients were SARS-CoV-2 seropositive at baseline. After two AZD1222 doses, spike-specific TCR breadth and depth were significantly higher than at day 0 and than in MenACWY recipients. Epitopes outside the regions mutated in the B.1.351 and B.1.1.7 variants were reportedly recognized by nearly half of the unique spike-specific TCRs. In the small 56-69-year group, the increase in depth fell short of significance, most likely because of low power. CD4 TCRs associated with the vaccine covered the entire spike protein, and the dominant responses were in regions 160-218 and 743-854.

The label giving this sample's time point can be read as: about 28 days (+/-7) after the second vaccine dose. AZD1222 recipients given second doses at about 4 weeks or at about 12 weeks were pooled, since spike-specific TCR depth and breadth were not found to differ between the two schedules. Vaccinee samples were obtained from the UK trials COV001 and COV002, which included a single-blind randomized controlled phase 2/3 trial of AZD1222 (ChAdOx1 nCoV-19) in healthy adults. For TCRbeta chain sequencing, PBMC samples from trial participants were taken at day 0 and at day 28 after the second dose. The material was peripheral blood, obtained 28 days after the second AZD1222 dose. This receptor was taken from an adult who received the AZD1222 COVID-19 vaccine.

The CDR3 corresponds to CAWALSLGAGNTIYF. The base sequence is TGTGCCTGGGCCCTTAGTTTGGGAGCTGGAAACACCATATATTTT. The rearranged chain carries TRBV30 and TRBJ1-3, with an unclear D gene assignment. The CDR1 and CDR2 encoded by the germline V gene (reference sequence) are GTSNPN and SVGIG. From the cysteine up to the phenylalanine, the CDR3 has a length of 15 residues. Of all the DNA, just the CDR3 is kept, 45 bases in frame from base 1. Between the V and J ends, shortened by 5 bases and 2 bases respectively, the junction contains 16 bases.